Shown below are 16 T cell receptor beta chains from a single sample sequenced in a study of blood T cell repertoires in COVID-19. Here immunoSEQ multiplex PCR was the method, and the copy in TCRdb shows in-frame clones only, minus some. Of more than 85,000 clones in the sample, over 65% were seen once. The sample comprised peripheral blood. Every receptor here comes from a woman of 80 years or more with acute or convalescent COVID-19.

This rearrangement joins TRBV14 to TRBJ2-2; 8 nucleotides agree with TRBD1. Germline V gene lookup returns CDR1 SGHDN and CDR2 FVKESK. This CDR3 has 15 residues. The J segment lost 6 bases and the V segment lost 4 bases, leaving 7 bases of the junction unmatched. The CDR3 bases are TGTGCCAGCAGCCCTTGGACAGGGTTAGCCGGGGAGCTGTTTTTT. Its protein is CASSPWTGLAGELFF.

The chain joins TRBV10-3 to TRBJ2-7; 8 nucleotides line up with TRBD1. Germline assignment: CDR1 ENHRY and CDR2 SYGVKD. The CDR3 runs 13 residues. V shed 7 bases and J 0 bases; nucleotides not matched to a gene: 2. CDR3 residues: CAITGTGSYEQYF. CDR3 coding DNA: TGTGCCATCACTGGGACAGGCTCCTACGAGCAGTACTTC.

V and J are TRBV19 and TRBJ1-2; no clear D. Trimming removed 3 bases from V and 5 bases from J, with 7 bases in between. Germline V CDR1 and CDR2: LNHDA, SQIVND (reference sequence). The CDR3 length is 12 residues. The CDR3, as DNA: TGTGCCAGTAGTATTAATAATTATGGCTACACCTTC. Protein: CASSINNYGYTF.

This clone was detected a few times. The rearrangement links TRBV9 to TRBJ1-5; 8 bases align to TRBD1. The CDR3 spans 15 residues. V gave up 3 bases and J gave up 2 bases; unmatched junction bases: 4. Germline V lookup: CDR1 SGDLS, CDR2 YYNGEE. CDR3 coding DNA: TGTGCCAGCAGCGCGGAGGGACAGGGCAATCAGCCCCAGCATTTT. It translates to CASSAEGQGNQPQHF.

The chain links TRBV28 to TRBJ2-7, with D tentatively TRBD2 (6 bases). Germline V gene sequence: CDR1 MDHEN, CDR2 SYDVKM. With 7 bases removed from V and 5 bases from J, the gap between germline ends came to 15 bases. This CDR3 comprises 13 residues. CDR3 region: CASTEGSPHEQYF. CDR3 in DNA: TGTGCCAGCACGGAGGGGTCCCCCCACGAGCAGTACTTC.

The V and J genes are TRBV10-3 and TRBJ1-5; the D gene is possibly TRBD1 (5 bases). Trimming took off 2 bases at V and 3 bases at J, with 8 bases between the two ends. The CDR3 sequence is 14 residues long. Germline assignment: CDR1 ENHRY and CDR2 SYGVKD. The DNA of the CDR3 is TGTGCCATCAGTGAGCTGGACACCAATCAGCCCCAGCATTTT. This gives the protein CAISELDTNQPQHF.

V usage is TRBV7-9 and J usage is TRBJ2-3; possibly TRBD2 for D (6 bases). This CDR3 spans 15 amino acids. The V end was cut by 5 bases, the J end by 6 bases, with 18 bases between. Looked up from germline, CDR1 is SEHNR and CDR2 is FQNEAQ (reference sequence). CDR3 nucleotides: TGTGCCAGCAGCAACAGACTAGGGTCGTTTGATACGCAGTATTTT. Its protein is CASSNRLGSFDTQYF.

This clone was seen only once. The chain has TRBV6-5 and TRBJ1-1; D is ambiguous. This CDR3 contains 15 residues. Germline V CDR1 and CDR2: MNHEY, SVGAGI. V lost 2 bases and J lost 1, with 11 bases in between. As DNA, the CDR3 is TGTGCCAGCAGTTACGGGCAAATGACGAACACTGAAGCTTTCTTT. This sequence encodes CASSYGQMTNTEAFF.

This clone was detected only a few times. The chain employs TRBV10-3 and TRBJ1-4; 9 nucleotides align to TRBD1. J gave up 8 bases and V 5 bases, and 6 bases lay outside the gene matches. The CDR3 length is 14 residues. Germline V CDR1 and CDR2: ENHRY, SYGVKD. DNA of the CDR3: TGTGCCATCAGTACACAGGGGGCGCGGGAAAAACTGTTTTTT. Residues: CAISTQGAREKLFF.

This clone was seen only a few times. This CDR3 reads CASTRGGADTQYF. The DNA of the CDR3 is TGTGCCAGCACCAGGGGGGGCGCGGATACGCAGTATTTT. The chain is built from TRBV7-9 and TRBJ2-3; perhaps D is TRBD1 or TRBD2 (7 bases each). Germline V gene data show CDR1 as SEHNR and CDR2 as FQNEAQ (reference sequence). Trimming removed 7 bases from V and 6 bases from J, with 14 bases in between. This CDR3 contains 13 residues.

V gene TRBV6-2 or TRBV6-3 combines with J gene TRBJ2-7, with TRBD1 as a possible D gene (6 bases). The CDR3 has 14 residues. CDR1 is MNHEY, CDR2 SVGEGT, per germline. V was clipped by 5 bases and J by 0 bases, with 11 bases between them. The CDR3 sequence is CASSRAGDSYEQYF. The CDR3 bases are TGTGCCAGCAGTCGGGCAGGGGACTCCTACGAGCAGTACTTC.

The rearrangement joins TRBV2 to TRBJ1-4; 7 bases line up with TRBD1. Losses at the gene ends were 5 bases for V and 5 bases for J; bases not matched to a gene: 5. CDR3 size: 14 residues. Per the germline V gene, CDR1 is SNHLY and CDR2 is FYNNEI. CDR3 DNA sequence: TGTGCCAGCAGTCGCCGACAGGGAAATGAAAAACTGTTTTTT. Protein sequence: CASSRRQGNEKLFF.

This chain uses TRBV4-1 with TRBJ1-1; 12 bases map to TRBD1. The CDR3 runs to 15 residues. The V and J ends lost 6 bases and 1 base, in that order; junction bases with no gene match: 3. Germline loops: CDR1 MGHRA, CDR2 YSYEKL. The CDR3 here is CASRLGQGANTEAFF. For the CDR3, the DNA is TGCGCCAGCAGACTGGGACAGGGGGCGAACACTGAAGCTTTCTTT.

This chain uses TRBV11-3 with TRBJ2-5; possibly TRBD1 for D (5 bases). The length of the CDR3 is 12 residues. Germline V lookup: CDR1 SGHNT, CDR2 YENEEA. The germline V and J ends were trimmed by 11 bases and 3 bases, with 13 bases remaining between them. Here the CDR3 reads CAQLLGEETQYF. CDR3 bases: TGTGCCCAGCTTTTAGGGGAAGAGACCCAGTACTTC.

The rearrangement uses TRBV11-2 and TRBJ1-4, with 8 bases fitting TRBD1. This CDR3 has 17 residues. V dropped 6 bases and J dropped 4; count of bases not matched to a gene: 13. Germline V gives CDR1 SGHAT, CDR2 FQNNGV. The CDR3 DNA follows: TGTGCCAGCAGGGGGACAGGATGGCGTTCGGGTAATGAAAAACTGTTTTTT. Translating it yields CASRGTGWRSGNEKLFF.

The rearrangement joins TRBV21-1 to TRBJ2-4; TRBD2 was called by the table and not checked on the DNA. TRBV21-1 is designated a pseudogene. This CDR3 has 16 amino acids. The CDR3: CASSKARGEAKNIQYF. CDR3 coding DNA: TGTGCCAGCAGCAAAGCGCGCGGGGAGGCCAAAAACATTCAGTACTTC.